One sample yielded the 14 T cell receptor beta chains listed below, sequenced in a study of cytomegalovirus exposure and HLA in healthy donors. The study ran its PCR with 60 Vbeta and 13 Jbeta primers. TCRdb keeps only in-frame clones here, not all; method: immunoSEQ multiplex PCR. The sample consists of about 160,000 clones, about four fifths of them appearing once. The sample was PBMCs. These receptor sequences come from a man aged 45-65 years in good health and CMV-seropositive.

V usage is TRBV30 and J usage is TRBJ2-5; 12 nucleotides agree with TRBD2. The ends lost 3 bases at V and 5 bases at J; junction bases unmatched: 4. Germline CDR1 reads GTSNPN; CDR2 reads SVGIG (reference sequence). The CDR3 is made up of 14 amino acids. DNA for the CDR3: TGTGCCTGGAGGACTAGCGGGGGTCTCGAGACCCAGTACTTC. This gives the protein CAWRTSGGLETQYF. The whole variable domain, filled in from reference TRBV30 and TRBJ2-5, reads SQTIHQWPATLVQPVGSPLSLECTVEGTSNPNLYWYRQAAGRGLQLLFYSVGIGQISSEVPQNLSASRPQDRQFILSSKKLLLSDSGFYLCAWRTSGGLETQYFGPGTRLLVL.

In this sample, this clone turned up once. The rearrangement links TRBV7-6 to TRBJ2-1, with 11 bases identical to TRBD2. With 1 base clipped from V and 4 bases from J, the junction kept 6 bases outside the gene matches. From germline, CDR1 is SGHVS and CDR2 FNYEAQ. The length of the CDR3 is 17 residues. CDR3 in DNA: TGTGCCAGCAGCTTAGAACCCGGGACTAGCGGTTACAATGAGCAGTTCTTC. It codes for CASSLEPGTSGYNEQFF.

The chain combines TRBV2 with TRBJ1-5; D is uncertain. The CDR3 covers 14 residues. Trimming removed 1 base from V and 1 base from J, with 5 bases in between. Germline V gives CDR1 SNHLY, CDR2 FYNNEI. DNA for the CDR3: TGTGCCAGCAGTGAAGTCCAGAGCAATCAGCCCCAGCATTTT. Its protein product is CASSEVQSNQPQHF. Variable domain in full (rest from reference TRBV2 and TRBJ1-5): EPEVTQTPSHQVTQMGQEVILRCVPISNHLYFYWYRQILGQKVEFLVSFYNNEISEKSEIFDDQFSVERPDGSNFTLKIRSTKLEDSAMYFCASSEVQSNQPQHFGDGTRLSIL.

The chain combines TRBV18 with TRBJ1-4; D is possibly TRBD1 (6 bases). Trimming left V 8 bases short and J 2 bases short, with 12 bases between. Germline V gives CDR1 KGHSH, CDR2 LQKENI. This CDR3 spans 14 amino acids. Written as DNA, the CDR3 is TGTGCCAGCACCGACAGGTATACTAATGAAAAACTGTTTTTT. Translated, it gives CASTDRYTNEKLFF.

This chain joins TRBV5-8 and TRBJ1-2; no clear D. CDR1 and CDR2 (germline): SGHTS, YDEGEE. V was clipped by 6 bases and J by 8 bases, with 17 bases between them. CDR3 size: 13 residues. CDR3 region: CASTQTPGGGYTF. The CDR3 nucleotides read TGTGCCAGCACCCAAACCCCCGGCGGGGGCTACACCTTC. Combining the CDR3 with reference TRBV5-8 and TRBJ1-2 gives the whole variable domain EAGVTQSPTHLIKTRGQQATLRCSPISGHTSVYWYQQALGLGLQFLLWYDEGEERNRGNFPPRFSGRQFPNYSSELNVNALELEDSALYLCASTQTPGGGYTFGSGTRLTVV.

This chain joins TRBV6-1 and TRBJ1-1; maybe TRBD1 (5 bases). V was cut by 5 bases and J by 4 bases, with 14 bases left in between. CDR3 size: 14 residues. Germline V gives CDR1 MNHNS, CDR2 SASEGT. The CDR3 reads CASSRQSLATEAFF. Here the CDR3 DNA reads TGTGCCAGCAGTAGACAGTCTCTGGCCACTGAAGCTTTCTTT.

This clone has only a few counts. The chain employs TRBV6-5 and TRBJ2-7, with D maybe TRBD2 (6 bases). CDR3 length: 16 amino acids. CDR1 and CDR2 from the germline V gene are MNHEY and SVGAGI. The V gene lost 0 bases and the J gene lost 5 bases, with 17 bases spanning the gap. As DNA, the CDR3 is TGTGCCAGCAGTTACTCGATACCAGCGGGTGGCCACGAGCAGTACTTC. This gives the protein CASSYSIPAGGHEQYF.

The chain carries TRBV7-6 and TRBJ2-5; D is possibly TRBD2 (5 bases). This CDR3 contains 14 residues. V lost 1 base and J lost 5, with 11 bases in between. The germline CDR1 and CDR2 sequences are SGHVS and FNYEAQ. CDR3 coding DNA: TGTGCCAGCAGCTTAGGCGCTAGCTCGGAGACCCAGTACTTC. Translated, it gives CASSLGASSETQYF.

The rearrangement links TRBV5-6 to TRBJ2-7, with D maybe TRBD1 (6 bases). V lost 1 base and J lost 5, with 16 bases in between. Germline CDR1 and CDR2: SGHDT and YYEEEE. This CDR3 is 15 amino acids long. The CDR3 DNA follows: TGTGCCAGCAGCTTGCGTACAGGGCCTCTAGACGAGCAGTACTTC. It translates to CASSLRTGPLDEQYF.

V gene TRBV27 combines with J gene TRBJ2-2; possible D gene TRBD1, 5 bases. The CDR3 is 15 residues long. V lost 3 bases and J lost 3, with 11 bases in between. CDR1 and CDR2 (germline): MNHEY, SMNVEV (reference sequence). CDR3 sequence (DNA): TGTGCCAGCAGTTTCGACAGAGTAGACACCGGGGAGCTGTTTTTT. Protein product: CASSFDRVDTGELFF.

The rearrangement joins TRBV28 to TRBJ1-2, with TRBD1 matching 10 bases. J lost 8 bases, V lost 3 bases, and 6 bases had no gene match. Germline V gene lookup returns CDR1 MDHEN and CDR2 SYDVKM. The CDR3 is 14 residues long. CDR3 sequence: CASSFPDRGGGYTF. The CDR3 DNA is TGTGCCAGCAGTTTCCCGGACAGGGGGGGCGGCTACACCTTC.

This sequence joins TRBV14 and TRBJ2-7, with 13 positions matching TRBD2. The CDR3 extends over 18 amino acids. V lost 7 bases, J lost 0 bases, and 12 bases stayed unmatched. CDR1 SGHDN and CDR2 FVKESK come from the germline V gene. The CDR3, as DNA: TGTGCCAGCAACACCGGACTAGCGGGAGAGGGGATCTCCTACGAGCAGTACTTC. Translating it yields CASNTGLAGEGISYEQYF.

This chain links TRBV29-1 with TRBJ2-2; D might be TRBD2 (7 bases). Trimming took off 4 bases at V and 3 bases at J, with 15 bases between the two ends. The CDR3 length is 15 residues. In germline, CDR1 is SQVTM, CDR2 ANQGSEA. This chain's CDR3 is CSVGPGGTYTGELFF. CDR3 nucleotides: TGCAGCGTTGGTCCGGGGGGCACCTACACCGGGGAGCTGTTTTTT.

This clone was detected a few times. J is TRBJ2-5 and V is TRBV23-1, with D uncertain. TRBV23-1 is classed as an ORF, of uncertain function. The CDR3 runs to 18 residues. Trimming removed 6 bases at V and 0 bases at J, with 23 bases between. CDR3 nucleotides: TGCGCCAGCAGAACCTCCGGTTCCCAATCCGGGTACCAAGAGACCCAGTACTTC. It yields the protein CASRTSGSQSGYQETQYF.